The 11 T cell receptor beta chains listed next were all sequenced from one sample in a study of T-cell reconstitution after alpha-beta-depleted transplantation in children (dated by TCRdb to 2016 to 2017). The method was PCR. Reads for this sample came from an Illumina HiSeq 2500. TCR libraries were prepared with molecular barcoding, using unique molecular identifiers to normalize TCRbeta repertoire quantification. TCRdb reanalyzed the raw reads on its own, using fastp at Q25 for trimming and MiXCR for clone calling, and kept in-frame beta chains. Rows merge per CDR3 protein into single entries with the most common DNA and genes. Across this sample there are 600,000 to 700,000 distinct CDR3 sequences, with around 16% seen only once. The ten largest make up about 1.1% of the sample. Sample: PBMCs from the stem cell graft donor, taken from the stem cell graft. Receptors originate from a human donor who donated a stem cell graft to a child with acute myeloid leukemia.

In this sample, this clonotype turned up many times. This sequence joins TRBV20-1 and TRBJ2-7; 11 nucleotides match TRBD2. Trimming at V came to 5 bases and at J to 6 bases, leaving 9 bases not matched to a gene. Per the germline V gene, CDR1 is DFQATT and CDR2 is SNEGSKA (reference sequence). The CDR3 runs to 14 residues. CDR3 sequence (DNA): TGCAGTGCTCCAGCTAGCGGGGGGCCTAGCGAGCAGTACTTC. It encodes CSAPASGGPSEQYF.

The V call is TRBV15, the J call TRBJ1-5; tentative D call: TRBD1 (5 bases). Germline V gives CDR1 LNHNV, CDR2 YYDKDF (reference sequence). The CDR3 extends over 16 amino acids. The germline V and J ends were trimmed by 3 bases and 5 bases, with 17 bases remaining between them. CDR3: CATSRVPTVSDQPQHF. DNA for the CDR3: TGTGCCACCAGCAGGGTGCCGACAGTATCGGATCAGCCCCAGCATTTT.

This clonotype was observed at least ten times. The J gene is TRBJ1-2, the V gene TRBV10-3, with D perhaps TRBD1 (6 bases). Germline V gene data show CDR1 as ENHRY and CDR2 as SYGVKD. V dropped 6 bases and J dropped 0 bases, with 8 bases sitting between them. CDR3 length equals 13 residues. The CDR3 DNA is TGTGCCATCAGCCAGGGGCCTAACTATGGCTACACCTTC. It yields the protein CAISQGPNYGYTF.

This clonotype was detected many times. The V gene is TRBV6-5, the J gene TRBJ2-1; 9 nucleotides align to TRBD1. The V segment lost 4 bases and the J segment 7 bases; nucleotides outside the gene matches: 11. The CDR3 length is 16 residues. The V gene's germline CDR1 is MNHEY and CDR2 SVGAGI. The CDR3 region is CASSFSPVTGGNEQFF. CDR3 in DNA: TGTGCCAGCAGTTTCTCCCCCGTGACAGGGGGTAATGAGCAGTTCTTC.

Only a few counts were recorded for this clonotype. CDR3 bases: TGCGCCAGCAGCTTAGAGGCGGGATCCGCTGAGACCCAGTACTTC. This translates into CASSLEAGSAETQYF. The rearrangement uses TRBV5-1 and TRBJ2-5; D might be TRBD2 (6 bases). V was cut by 2 bases and J by 5 bases, with 16 bases left in between. Germline values: CDR1 SGHRS, CDR2 YFSETQ. The CDR3 length is 15 residues.

V gene TRBV12-3 or TRBV12-4 combines with J gene TRBJ2-5; unclear D gene. This CDR3 region has 13 residues. V was trimmed by 4 bases and J by 3 bases, leaving 9 bases between them. CDR3 sequence reads: CASSSREKETQYF. DNA of the CDR3: TGTGCCAGCAGTTCCCGAGAGAAAGAGACCCAGTACTTC.

This clonotype showed up just once. A read error is possible here, since a much larger clone lies one base away. This sequence joins TRBV20-1 and TRBJ1-4; the D is unclear. Germline assignment: CDR1 DFQATT and CDR2 SNEGSKA (reference sequence). This CDR3 has 11 residues. DNA of the CDR3: TGCAGTGCTTCCCGGACTGAAAAACGGTTTTTT. Protein product: CSASRTEKRFF.

The gene calls are TRBV5-1 and TRBJ2-1; 7 bases match TRBD1. This CDR3 has 15 residues. J was trimmed by 8 bases and V by 2 bases; bases with no gene match: 10. Germline lookup yields CDR1 SGHRS and CDR2 YFSETQ. The CDR3 nucleotides read TGCGCCAGCAGCTTCGGACTCCCCCAGGGGGATGAGCAGTTCTTC. Translation gives CASSFGLPQGDEQFF.

This clonotype was seen a handful of times. The chain's CDR3 is CSARDLTQRMNTEAFF. The CDR3 DNA sequence: TGCAGTGCTAGAGATCTGACCCAGAGGATGAACACTGAAGCTTTCTTT. This chain uses TRBV20-1 with TRBJ1-1, with D uncertain. Deletions cut 0 bases from V and 0 bases from J, with 14 bases between. The CDR3 has 16 amino acids. The germline V gene has CDR1 DFQATT and CDR2 SNEGSKA (reference sequence).

This clonotype has a count of ten or more. The chain employs TRBV24-1 and TRBJ1-2; D not certain. Germline V lookup: CDR1 KGHDR, CDR2 SFDVKD. The ends were cut back, 3 bases at V and 3 bases at J, with 7 bases in the middle. The length of the CDR3 is 13 residues. Here the CDR3 reads CATSDDGDYGYTF. In DNA form, the CDR3 reads TGTGCCACCAGTGATGACGGAGACTATGGCTACACCTTC.

J is TRBJ2-7 and V is TRBV15, with TRBD1 matching 7 bases. CDR3 length: 14 amino acids. V shed 2 bases and J 0 bases; nucleotides not matched to a gene: 1. Germline V lookup: CDR1 LNHNV, CDR2 YYDKDF (reference sequence). In DNA, the CDR3 is TGTGCCACCAGCAGATGGGACAGCTCCTACGAGCAGTACTTC. Translated: CATSRWDSSYEQYF.